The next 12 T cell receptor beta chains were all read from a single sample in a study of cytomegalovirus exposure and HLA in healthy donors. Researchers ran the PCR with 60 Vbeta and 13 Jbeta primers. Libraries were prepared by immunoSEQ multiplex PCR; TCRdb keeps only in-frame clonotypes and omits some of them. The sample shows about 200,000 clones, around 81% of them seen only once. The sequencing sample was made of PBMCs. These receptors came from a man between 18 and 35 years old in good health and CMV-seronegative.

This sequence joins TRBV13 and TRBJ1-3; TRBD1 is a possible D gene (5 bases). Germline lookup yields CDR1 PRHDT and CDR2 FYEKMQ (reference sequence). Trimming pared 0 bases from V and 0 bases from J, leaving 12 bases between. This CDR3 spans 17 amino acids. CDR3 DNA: TGTGCCAGCAGCTTAGGGCAGGGCCGTATCTCTGGAAACACCATATATTTT. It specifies CASSLGQGRISGNTIYF.

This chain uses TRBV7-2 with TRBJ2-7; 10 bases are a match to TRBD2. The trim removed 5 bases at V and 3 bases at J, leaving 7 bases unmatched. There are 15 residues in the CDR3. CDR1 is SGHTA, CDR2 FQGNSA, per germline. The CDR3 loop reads CASSLRTSGYYEQYF. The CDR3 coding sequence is TGTGCCAGCAGCCTTCGGACTAGCGGTTACTACGAGCAGTACTTC.

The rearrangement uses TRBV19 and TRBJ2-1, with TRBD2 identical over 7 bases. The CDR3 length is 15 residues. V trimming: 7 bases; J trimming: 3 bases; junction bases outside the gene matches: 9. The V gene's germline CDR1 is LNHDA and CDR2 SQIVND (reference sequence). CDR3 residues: CASNDLAGDYNEQFF. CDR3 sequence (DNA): TGTGCCAGTAACGATTTAGCGGGCGACTACAATGAGCAGTTCTTC. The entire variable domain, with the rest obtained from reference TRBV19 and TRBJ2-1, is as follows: DGGITQSPKYLFRKEGQNVTLSCEQNLNHDAMYWYRQDPGQGLRLIYYSQIVNDFQKGDIAEGYSVSREKKESFPLTVTSAQKNPTAFYLCASNDLAGDYNEQFFGPGTRLTVL.

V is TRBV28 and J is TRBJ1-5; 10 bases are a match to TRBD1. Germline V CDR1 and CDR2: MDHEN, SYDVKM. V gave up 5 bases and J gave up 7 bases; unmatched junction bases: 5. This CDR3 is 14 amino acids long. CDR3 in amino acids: CASSLTGGEQPQHF. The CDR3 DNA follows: TGTGCCAGCAGTCTGACAGGGGGCGAGCAGCCCCAGCATTTT.

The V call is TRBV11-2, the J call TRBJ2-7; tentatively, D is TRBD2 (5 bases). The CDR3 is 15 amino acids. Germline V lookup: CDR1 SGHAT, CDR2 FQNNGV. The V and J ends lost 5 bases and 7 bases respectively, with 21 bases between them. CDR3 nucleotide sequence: TGTGCCAGCAGCCAAACACTAGGCCCCGGGCAGGAGCAGTACTTC. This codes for CASSQTLGPGQEQYF.

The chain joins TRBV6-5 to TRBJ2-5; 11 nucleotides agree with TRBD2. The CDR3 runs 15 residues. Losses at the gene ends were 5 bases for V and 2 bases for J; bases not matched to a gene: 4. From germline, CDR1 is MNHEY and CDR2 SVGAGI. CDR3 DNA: TGTGCCAGCAGTACCCTAGCGGGGGGTCAAGAGACCCAGTACTTC. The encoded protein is CASSTLAGGQETQYF.

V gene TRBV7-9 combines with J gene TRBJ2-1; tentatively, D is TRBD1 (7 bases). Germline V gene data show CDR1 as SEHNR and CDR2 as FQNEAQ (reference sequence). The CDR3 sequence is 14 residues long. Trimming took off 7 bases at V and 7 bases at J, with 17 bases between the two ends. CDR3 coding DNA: TGTGCCAGCAACCCCGACAGGGCGGGAAATGAGCAGTTCTTC. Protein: CASNPDRAGNEQFF. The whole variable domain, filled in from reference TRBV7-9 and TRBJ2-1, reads DTGVSQNPRHKITKRGQNVTFRCDPISEHNRLYWYRQTLGQGPEFLTYFQNEAQLEKSRLLSDRFSAERPKGSFSTLEIQRTEQGDSAMYLCASNPDRAGNEQFFGPGTRLTVL.

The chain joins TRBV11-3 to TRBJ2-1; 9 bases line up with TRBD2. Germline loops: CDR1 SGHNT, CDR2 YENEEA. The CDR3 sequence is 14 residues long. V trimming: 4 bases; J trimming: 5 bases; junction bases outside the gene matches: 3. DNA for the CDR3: TGTGCCAGCAGCTCAGGCGGGAGGGACAATGAGCAGTTCTTC. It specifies CASSSGGRDNEQFF. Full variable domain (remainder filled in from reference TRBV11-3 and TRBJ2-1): EAGVVQSPRYKIIEKKQPVAFWCNPISGHNTLYWYLQNLGQGPELLIRYENEEAVDDSQLPKDRFSAERLKGVDSTLKIQPAELGDSAVYLCASSSGGRDNEQFFGPGTRLTVL.

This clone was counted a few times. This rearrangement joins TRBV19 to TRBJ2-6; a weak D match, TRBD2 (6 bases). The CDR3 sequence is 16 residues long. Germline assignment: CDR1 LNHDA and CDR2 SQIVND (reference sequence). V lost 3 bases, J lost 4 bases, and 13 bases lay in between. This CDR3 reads CASSINPGAGANVLTF. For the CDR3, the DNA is TGTGCCAGTAGTATTAATCCGGGAGCCGGGGCCAACGTCCTGACTTTC.

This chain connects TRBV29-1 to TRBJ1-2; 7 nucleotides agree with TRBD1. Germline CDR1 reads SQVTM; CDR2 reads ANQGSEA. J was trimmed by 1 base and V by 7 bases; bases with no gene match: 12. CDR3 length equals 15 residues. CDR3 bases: TGCAGCGCCACATCCCGGGACAGAGTTAACTATGGCTACACCTTC. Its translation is CSATSRDRVNYGYTF. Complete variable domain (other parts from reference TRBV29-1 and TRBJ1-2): SAVISQKPSRDICQRGTSLTIQCQVDSQVTMMFWYRQQPGQSLTLIATANQGSEATYESGFVIDKFPISRPNLTFSTLTVSNMSPEDSSIYLCSATSRDRVNYGYTFGSGTRLTVV.

The DNA for the CDR3 is TGTGCCAGCAATCCCGACAGGGACGACGGCTACACCTTC. Translation: CASNPDRDDGYTF. V gene TRBV2 combines with J gene TRBJ1-2; TRBD1 matches 7 bases. V lost 7 bases and J lost 8; bases outside the gene matches: 10. The CDR3 runs to 13 residues. Looked up from germline, CDR1 is SNHLY and CDR2 is FYNNEI. Combining the CDR3 with reference TRBV2 and TRBJ1-2 gives the whole variable domain EPEVTQTPSHQVTQMGQEVILRCVPISNHLYFYWYRQILGQKVEFLVSFYNNEISEKSEIFDDQFSVERPDGSNFTLKIRSTKLEDSAMYFCASNPDRDDGYTFGSGTRLTVV.

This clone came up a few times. The CDR3 region is CASSLEGPYGYTF. The CDR3 bases are TGTGCCAGCAGCTTGGAGGGGCCGTATGGCTACACCTTC. This chain joins TRBV5-4 and TRBJ1-2; possible D gene TRBD1, 5 bases. The V end was cut by 0 bases, the J end by 5 bases, with 8 bases between. This CDR3 is 13 amino acids long. The germline CDR1 and CDR2 sequences are SGHNT and YYREEE (reference sequence).